One T cell receptor beta chain is described in this entry. The data stem from a study of CD8 T cells in Susac syndrome. A quantity of roughly 0.5 to 1 ug RNA underwent reverse transcription using random hexamers. MiXCR was run by TCRdb on the immunoSEQ multiplex PCR reads, yielding one entry per CDR3 protein. In the table there are 210,000 or so distinct CDR3 sequences, about 94% of which are singletons. The CDR3 consists of 15 residues. V shed 5 bases, J shed 4 bases, and the junction held 8 bases outside the gene matches. Germline CDR1 is DFQATT and CDR2 is SNEGSKA (reference sequence). The V call is TRBV20-1, the J call TRBJ2-5; 12 nucleotides agree with TRBD2. The source is a human donor with Susac syndrome. Sample: CD4+ T cells from PBMCs. CDR3 region: CSALRLAGAGETQYF. CDR3 bases: TGCAGTGCTCTCCGACTAGCGGGGGCGGGAGAGACCCAGTACTTC.